This T cell receptor beta chain appears in the sequencing data of a study of blood T cell repertoires in COVID-19. Study background: Both acute and convalescent COVID-19 samples were obtained from the United States, Italy and Spain. The analysed material was cDNA or gDNA that came from T cells, B-cell-depleted T cells, or PBMCs.

In the source study's methods: Estimation of nucleated cell counts relied on the amplification of reference gene primers. Sequenced by immunoSEQ multiplex PCR; TCRdb stores in-frame clones only, minus some. Clone size and the V and J calls come from that table; the DNA yielded D and trimming. Seen here are approximately 90,000 clones, about 85% observed once, and the top ten hold around a quarter. The sequencing input was peripheral blood. This TCR was sampled from an older man with active or convalescent COVID-19.

This CDR3 is CASSLGVGAGGNTIYF. The DNA for the CDR3 is TGTGCCAGCAGCTTAGGAGTGGGGGCAGGTGGAAACACCATATATTTT. The chain uses TRBV7-2 and TRBJ1-3, with D tentatively TRBD1 (6 bases). The CDR3 totals 16 residues. Per the germline V gene, CDR1 is SGHTA and CDR2 is FQGNSA. V lost 1 base to trimming and J lost 3 bases, with 13 bases between them.